Shown below are 10 T cell receptor beta chains from a single sample sequenced in a study of blood T cells in healthy people across ages. A second about 7 to 12 cycle PCR used barcoded and J-beta primers. TCRdb reanalysed the 5' RACE reads using MiXCR and keeps one entry per CDR3 protein. The repertoire includes some 880,000 distinct CDR3 sequences, around 36% of them detected once, and 13% sits in the top ten. The sample was blood. The receptor set was obtained from a man between 18 and 29 years old in good health.

This chain links TRBV7-8 with TRBJ2-1; the match to TRBD2 covers 7 bases. This CDR3 contains 17 residues. With 5 bases clipped from V and 5 bases from J, the junction kept 15 bases outside the gene matches. The germline CDR1 and CDR2 sequences are SGHVS and FQNEAQ. In DNA form, the CDR3 reads TGTGCCAGCAGCCCGAGGAGAGGAAGCGGGGTGAACAATGAGCAGTTCTTC. This encodes CASSPRRGSGVNNEQFF.

Details on this clonotype: A much larger clonotype is one base distant, so this may be a read error. The chain uses TRBV29-1 and TRBJ2-1, with 8 bases identical to TRBD1. Looked up from germline, CDR1 is SQVTM and CDR2 is ANQGSEA. The CDR3 is made up of 13 amino acids. In DNA form, the CDR3 reads TGCAGCCCGGACAGGGACTCCTACAATGAGCGGTTCTTC. It encodes CSPDRDSYNERFF.

In this sample, this clonotype turned up a few times. The chain employs TRBV6-4 and TRBJ1-2, with D possibly matching TRBD1 (5 bases). The V and J ends lost 6 bases and 8 bases respectively, with 19 bases between them. Germline V gene sequence: CDR1 MRHNA, CDR2 SNTAGT. The CDR3 loop spans 14 amino acids. The chain's CDR3 is CASSDRGGSGGYTF. CDR3 coding DNA: TGTGCCAGCAGCGACCGTGGAGGGTCAGGGGGCTACACCTTC.

The table lists this clonotype with a count of one. A much larger clonotype is one base distant, so this may be a read error. The chain uses TRBV20-1 and TRBJ1-2, with D hard to call. Germline V gene lookup returns CDR1 DFQATT and CDR2 SNEGSKA (reference sequence). The CDR3 contains 13 residues. CDR3 loop: CSARDSRNYGYIF. In DNA, the CDR3 is TGCAGTGCTAGAGATTCCCGCAACTATGGCTACATCTTC.

This clonotype was found a few times. The rearrangement uses TRBV5-1 and TRBJ2-1; TRBD1 or TRBD2 may be the D gene (5 bases each). The CDR3 contains 16 residues. Looked up from germline, CDR1 is SGHRS and CDR2 is YFSETQ. V was shortened by 4 bases and J by 5 bases, with 19 bases between the two germline ends. CDR3 protein: CASSVVRGAIHNEQFF. Here the CDR3 DNA reads TGCGCCAGCAGCGTGGTCCGAGGGGCCATACACAATGAGCAGTTCTTC.

CDR3 region: CASRGTPGTGTSSSGANVLTF. CDR3 bases: TGTGCCAGCAGAGGTACTCCCGGGACAGGCACAAGCAGCTCTGGGGCCAACGTCCTGACTTTC. The chain recombines TRBV13 with TRBJ2-6; TRBD1 matches 8 bases. V shed 6 bases and J 0 bases; nucleotides not matched to a gene: 19. Germline CDR1 reads PRHDT; CDR2 reads FYEKMQ (reference sequence). The CDR3 contains 21 residues.

The V call is TRBV4-3, the J call TRBJ1-1, with unresolved D. The V and J ends lost 0 bases and 8 bases respectively, with 10 bases between them. CDR3 length: 13 amino acids. Looked up from germline, CDR1 is LGHNA and CDR2 is YSLEER. This CDR3 is CASSQDPQSEAFF. DNA of the CDR3: TGCGCCAGCAGCCAAGATCCGCAGTCGGAAGCTTTCTTT.

This clonotype was detected many times. This sequence joins TRBV7-8 and TRBJ2-5, with 8 bases lining up with TRBD1. V was pared by 5 bases and J by 4 bases, with 0 bases of the junction left unmatched. Per the germline V gene, CDR1 is SGHVS and CDR2 is FQNEAQ. This CDR3 has 12 residues. CDR3 nucleotide sequence: TGTGCCAGCAGCACAGGGGGAGAGACCCAGTACTTC. As protein: CASSTGGETQYF.

This chain uses TRBV6-2 or TRBV6-3 with TRBJ2-5; 7 nucleotides align to TRBD2. With the DNA end fitting TRBJ2-7 better, the J assignment may be wrong. This CDR3 is built from 11 residues. The germline gives CDR1 MNHEY, CDR2 SVGEGT. This CDR3 reads CAISGRYEQYF. CDR3 coding DNA: TGTGCCATATCCGGGAGGTACGAGCAGTACTTC.

This clonotype appeared many times. The V and J genes are TRBV28 and TRBJ2-1, with D unclear. This CDR3 is 15 amino acids long. CDR1 and CDR2 (germline): MDHEN, SYDVKM. The ends were cut back, 2 bases at V and 0 bases at J, with 8 bases in the middle. The CDR3 sequence: CASSLDFSSYNEQFF. CDR3 bases: TGTGCCAGCAGTTTAGACTTTAGCTCCTACAATGAGCAGTTCTTC.